This entry features one TCR beta chain sequence. The target antigen is unknown. The donors were part of the validation cohort, which consisted of approximately 110 subjects and was separate from the first cohort of several hundred subjects. The entry originates in a study of cytomegalovirus exposure and HLA in healthy donors. About the study: The 120 or so validation repertoires used a platform that matched the one used for the approximately 690 first-cohort repertoires, as a later analysis reported. Study observations and caveats: Overall, around 160 TCR beta chains were annotated as cytomegalovirus-associated. Some public TCRs appeared in many individuals, while most sequences were rare.

The repertoire was sequenced with immunoSEQ multiplex PCR; TCRdb's copy has only in-frame clones and lacks some. Of 110,000 or so clones in the sample, 88% were seen once. This CDR3 is built from 13 residues. V gave up 0 bases and J gave up 6 bases, with 7 bases separating them. Germline-derived CDR1 and CDR2 are LNHNV and YYDKDF (reference sequence). The sequenced material came from PBMCs. The chain recombines TRBV15 with TRBJ2-3; D gene uncertain. This clonotype originated in a young woman in good health and CMV-seronegative. CDR3 sequence reads: CATSRDVRDTQYF. The CDR3 DNA reads as TGTGCCACCAGCAGAGATGTCAGGGATACGCAGTATTTT. The full variable domain, in which reference TRBV15 and TRBJ2-3 provide the parts outside the CDR3, is DAMVIQNPRYQVTQFGKPVTLSCSQTLNHNVMYWYQQKSSQAPKLLFHYYDKDFNNEADTPDNFQSRRPNTSFCFLDIRSPGLGDTAMYLCATSRDVRDTQYFGPGTRLTVL.